This T cell receptor (beta chain) was obtained from a study of blood T cell repertoires in COVID-19. Study-wide context: Specimens from acute and convalescent COVID-19 originated in the United States, Italy and Spain. PBMCs, B-cell-depleted T cells, or T cells provided the cDNA or gDNA that made up the material.

The CDR3 is made up of 15 amino acids. Germline V gene data show CDR1 as KGHSH and CDR2 as LQKENI. V dropped 2 bases and J dropped 4; count of bases not matched to a gene: 3. Sequencing was performed with immunoSEQ multiplex PCR; in TCRdb, only in-frame clones are kept and a portion is missing. The sample yields around 140,000 clones, 77% seen once. This chain joins TRBV18 and TRBJ2-1; 9 bases line up with TRBD2. The specimen sequenced was peripheral blood. The source of this sequence is a woman between 50 and 59 years old with active or convalescent COVID-19. As DNA, the CDR3 is TGTGCCAGCTCACCAACAAGCGGGGGGTACAATGAGCAGTTCTTC. It yields the protein CASSPTSGGYNEQFF.